This TCR beta chain was retrieved from a study of cytomegalovirus exposure and HLA in healthy donors. General study findings and limits: A classifier reportedly called cytomegalovirus status with high sensitivity and specificity. An apparent linkage of common viral pathogens to several of the most significant clusters emerged in a later analysis.

The PCR ran on 60 Vbeta and 13 Jbeta primers. The assay was immunoSEQ multiplex PCR, and TCRdb's table has in-frame clones only and misses some. This specimen shows approximately 50,000 clones; the ten leading clones hold about 6%. CDR3 size: 16 residues. Germline lookup yields CDR1 SGDLS and CDR2 YYNGEE. With V trimmed by 0 bases and J by 3 bases, 8 bases remained unmatched. Regarding this clone: Its cognate antigen is unknown.

This clonotype originated in a male donor in good health and CMV-seropositive. This sequence joins TRBV9 and TRBJ2-7, with 8 bases aligning to TRBD2. Sequences were obtained from PBMCs. The DNA of the CDR3 is TGTGCCAGCAGCGTAGCGGGGGGGGGCGGAAACTACGAGCAGTACTTC. Its protein product is CASSVAGGGGNYEQYF.